This T cell receptor (beta chain) is drawn from a study of T cells in tuberculosis. Study-wide background: This South African cohort compared adolescents with or without latent tuberculosis against adults with active tuberculosis.

On average approximately 100,000 T cells per donor were immunosequenced. Data came from immunoSEQ multiplex PCR; TCRdb stores just in-frame clones and leaves some out. Among about 23,000 clones, about 96% were seen once, and the ten largest hold 6.2%. Points on this clone: The antigen remains unidentified.

The germline V gene has CDR1 GTSNPN and CDR2 SVGIG (reference sequence). V gave up 1 base and J gave up 9 bases, with 16 bases separating them. This CDR3 is built from 13 residues. Study results and caveats: Cases with active tuberculosis were adults, while controls were adolescents.

Sequences were obtained from PBMCs. J is TRBJ2-7 and V is TRBV30, with D possibly TRBD1 on 6 matching bases. The source of this sequence is a donor between 10 and 29 years old with latent tuberculosis or without tuberculosis infection. The CDR3 DNA is TGTGCCTGGAGTGACAGGGCGACCTCCGCGCAGTACTTC. Protein product: CAWSDRATSAQYF.